This passage covers 21 T cell receptor beta chains from one sample sequenced in a study of beta chain features in type 1 diabetes. The whole isolated RNA underwent reverse transcription, so sequencing captured expressed TCRB transcripts. Libraries were prepared by immunoSEQ multiplex PCR; TCRdb keeps only in-frame clonotypes and omits some of them. The table lists a few hundred thousand clones, around 15% of them singletons, with roughly 6.7% in the top ten. Material: central memory CD4+ T cells from blood. The receptors here all came from a young man in good health.

This clone was detected only a few times. This chain uses TRBV25-1 with TRBJ2-1; D is undetermined. This CDR3 has 15 amino acids. Germline V gives CDR1 MGHDK, CDR2 SYGVNS. Trimming pared 3 bases from V and 7 bases from J, leaving 16 bases between. This chain's CDR3 is CASSDDKRFPNEQFF. The CDR3 coding sequence is TGTGCCAGCAGTGATGATAAGCGTTTCCCGAATGAGCAGTTCTTC.

The chain is built from TRBV11-3 and TRBJ1-2; no reliable D call. Per the germline V gene, CDR1 is SGHNT and CDR2 is YENEEA. Trimming left V 2 bases short and J 7 bases short, with 5 bases between. This CDR3 has 11 residues. Here the CDR3 DNA reads TGTGCCAGCAGCTTACTTCGTGGCTACACCTTC. The encoded protein is CASSLLRGYTF.

This clone was counted between two and nine times. CDR3 in amino acids: CASRVNPTRQGSLYF. In DNA, the CDR3 is TGTGCCAGCAGGGTAAACCCCACGCGCCAAGGGTCGCTGTACTTC. This chain uses TRBV28 with TRBJ2-5; D unclear. CDR3 length: 15 residues. Trimming took 6 bases from V and 13 from J, leaving 27 bases between them. Looked up from germline, CDR1 is MDHEN and CDR2 is SYDVKM.

This clone was counted a few times. The chain has TRBV19 and TRBJ2-7, with D hard to call. Germline CDR1 and CDR2: LNHDA and SQIVND (reference sequence). V was cut by 5 bases and J by 2 bases, with 7 bases left in between. The CDR3 spans 12 residues. This CDR3 is CASSANPYEQYF. The CDR3 DNA sequence: TGTGCCAGTAGTGCCAATCCCTACGAGCAGTACTTC.

Many counts were recorded for this clone. The V gene is TRBV7-9, the J gene TRBJ2-1; D is possibly TRBD1 or TRBD2 (5 bases each). CDR3 length equals 16 residues. V lost 5 bases to trimming and J lost 6 bases, with 20 bases between them. Germline CDR1 and CDR2: SEHNR and FQNEAQ (reference sequence). CDR3 sequence reads: CASSNPGGGSANEQFF. The CDR3, as DNA: TGTGCCAGCAGCAACCCCGGTGGGGGATCTGCCAATGAGCAGTTCTTC.

This clone has a handful of counts. The V call is TRBV9, the J call TRBJ1-2, with D unclear. The CDR3 loop spans 14 amino acids. Per germline, CDR1 SGDLS and CDR2 YYNGEE. Trimming took 4 bases from V and 7 from J, leaving 17 bases between them. CDR3 loop: CASSQDESVGGYTF. Written as DNA, the CDR3 is TGTGCCAGCAGCCAAGACGAATCTGTGGGTGGCTACACCTTC.

This clone occurred a few times. J is TRBJ2-3 and V is TRBV7-2; no definite D call. The CDR3 has 15 residues. Trimming cost V 1 base and J 1 base, with 9 bases left between them. Germline V CDR1 and CDR2: SGHTA, FQGNSA. The CDR3 sequence is CASSLVSSGTDTQYF. Written as DNA, the CDR3 is TGTGCCAGCAGCTTAGTGTCCTCGGGCACAGATACGCAGTATTTT.

The chain couples TRBV6-6 to TRBJ1-5, with D possibly matching TRBD1 (5 bases). CDR3 length: 15 residues. The V end lost 5 bases, the J end lost 0 bases, and 11 bases lay between the germline ends. Per germline, CDR1 MNHNY and CDR2 SVGAGI (reference sequence). CDR3 DNA sequence: TGTGCCAGCAGTCAGGGTCTTTATAGCAATCAGCCCCAGCATTTT. It codes for CASSQGLYSNQPQHF.

This clone was recorded many times. The chain has TRBV10-3 and TRBJ2-3, with 12 positions matching TRBD2. Looked up from germline, CDR1 is ENHRY and CDR2 is SYGVKD. This CDR3 has 14 residues. Losses at the gene ends were 11 bases for V and 3 bases for J; bases not matched to a gene: 6. In DNA, the CDR3 is TGTGCCGCCCGACTAGCGGGGGATACAGATACGCAGTATTTT. This translates into CAARLAGDTDTQYF.

V is TRBV2 and J is TRBJ2-5, with 11 bases that match TRBD2. After removal of 6 bases from V and 1 base from J, the junction contained 4 bases not matched to a gene. The V gene's germline CDR1 is SNHLY and CDR2 FYNNEI. The CDR3 is 15 amino acids. CDR3 coding DNA: TGTGCCAGCAGAGAACTAGCGGGGGCCCAAGAGACCCAGTACTTC. Translation gives CASRELAGAQETQYF.

This clone was seen only a few times. CDR3 protein: CSGALWDTQYF. CDR3 coding DNA: TGCAGTGGTGCCCTCTGGGATACGCAGTATTTT. This chain connects TRBV20-1 to TRBJ2-3; D remains ambiguous. Between the trimmed V and J ends, which lost 7 bases and 6 bases, there was a span of 11 bases. CDR1 and CDR2 (germline): DFQATT, SNEGSKA (reference sequence). CDR3 length equals 11 residues.

The chain links TRBV20-1 to TRBJ2-5, with a weak D call TRBD1 (5 bases). V lost 7 bases and J 2 bases, leaving 8 bases between the germline ends. The germline V gene encodes CDR1 DFQATT and CDR2 SNEGSKA (reference sequence). The CDR3 sequence is 11 residues long. CDR3 coding DNA: TGCAGTGTTCACAGGCAAGAGACCCAGTACTTC. This gives the protein CSVHRQETQYF.

This clone was found a few times. The identical CDR3 is also encoded by other nucleotide sequences in the sample. V usage is TRBV7-2 and J usage is TRBJ1-1; 8 nucleotides match TRBD1. Germline CDR1 SGHTA, CDR2 FQGNSA. There are 15 residues in the CDR3. J gave up 5 bases and V 3 bases, and 8 bases lay outside the gene matches. CDR3 sequence reads: CASSLAQGARTEAFF. The CDR3, as DNA: TGTGCCAGCAGCTTGGCGCAGGGGGCGAGGACTGAAGCTTTCTTT.

The CDR3 loop reads CASRDTGQGWGYTF. DNA of the CDR3: TGTGCCAGCAGGGATACTGGGCAGGGCTGGGGCTACACCTTC. This chain joins TRBV6-1 and TRBJ1-2; D possibly corresponds to TRBD1 (5 bases). Per germline, CDR1 MNHNS and CDR2 SASEGT. The CDR3 spans 14 residues. Trimming pared 6 bases from V and 8 bases from J, leaving 19 bases between.

This clone was recorded a few times. This chain connects TRBV4-1 to TRBJ2-3; 8 positions match TRBD2. Trimming took 4 bases from V and 4 from J; bases not matched to a gene: 13. The germline gives CDR1 MGHRA, CDR2 YSYEKL. CDR3 length: 17 amino acids. The CDR3 loop is CASSRSGAPQRADTQYF. For the CDR3, the DNA is TGCGCCAGCAGCCGTAGCGGGGCCCCCCAGAGGGCAGATACGCAGTATTTT.

The rearrangement joins TRBV5-5 to TRBJ2-7, with 9 bases aligning to TRBD2. Trimming cost V 4 bases and J 6 bases; bases outside gene matches: 11. The CDR3 consists of 15 residues. CDR1 and CDR2 from the germline V gene are SGHKS and YYEKEE (reference sequence). The CDR3 nucleotides are TGTGCCAGCAGCCTTAGCGGGAGTCAAGGGCGCGAGCAGTACGTC. Encoded protein: CASSLSGSQGREQYV.

V usage is TRBV4-3 and J usage is TRBJ2-5; D is unclear. Germline V gives CDR1 LGHNA, CDR2 YSLEER. The CDR3 extends over 13 amino acids. V lost 0 bases, J lost 7 bases, and 9 bases lay in between. CDR3 sequence: CASSQDSQATQYF. The CDR3 bases are TGCGCCAGCAGCCAAGATTCGCAGGCGACCCAGTACTTC.

This clone was counted between two and nine times. The same CDR3 also results from other DNA sequences found in this sample. The chain has TRBV29-1 and TRBJ2-1; D is unclear. Germline CDR1 and CDR2: SQVTM and ANQGSEA. V was cut by 3 bases and J by 10 bases, with 10 bases left in between. This CDR3 comprises 11 residues. The CDR3 sequence is CSVESGREQFF. The CDR3 bases are TGCAGCGTTGAGTCGGGTCGGGAGCAGTTCTTC.

The genes are TRBV5-4 and TRBJ2-7; the match to TRBD2 covers 11 bases. The CDR3 sequence is 15 residues long. Germline loops: CDR1 SGHNT, CDR2 YYREEE (reference sequence). V was clipped by 3 bases and J by 2 bases; unmatched bases: 4. Written as DNA, the CDR3 is TGTGCCAGCAGCTCAGGACTAGCGGGCACCTACGAGCAGTACGTC. Its translation is CASSSGLAGTYEQYV.

This clone was counted between two and nine times. The chain combines TRBV5-1 with TRBJ1-2, with unresolved D. CDR3 length: 13 residues. Trimming shortened V by 0 bases and J by 4 bases, and 7 bases separated the two germline ends. The germline V gene encodes CDR1 SGHRS and CDR2 YFSETQ. The CDR3 here is CASSLDPSYGYTF. DNA for the CDR3: TGCGCCAGCAGCTTGGACCCAAGCTATGGCTACACCTTC.

The chain uses TRBV5-6 and TRBJ2-7, with unresolved D. Trimming cost V 0 bases and J 4 bases, with 11 bases left between them. The CDR3 runs to 14 residues. In germline, CDR1 is SGHDT, CDR2 YYEEEE. The CDR3 here is CASSLDRNSYEQYF. Here the CDR3 DNA reads TGTGCCAGCAGCTTGGACAGAAACTCATACGAGCAGTACTTC.